This T cell receptor (beta chain) was profiled in a study of shared clonotypes between healthy human individuals (dated by TCRdb to the early 2020s). The study in broad terms: A few men and two women, aged 18 to 49 years, made up the cohort. Blood TCR repertoires of four to six healthy adults were deeply sequenced to estimate repertoire size and the extent of clonotype sharing between individuals. To increase sequencing depth and limit assay-specific biases, TCR repertoire library preparation and sequencing were carried out by different laboratories using diverse techniques. Per donor, leukapheresis produced somewhere between about 0.85 and 10 billion PBMCs.

This clone came up once. This clone's antigen is unknown. No qualities accompany the bases; no much larger clone lies one base away. From the germline V gene (reference sequence), CDR1 is LNHDA and CDR2 is SQIVND. Germline trimming amounts to 5 bases on V and 4 bases on J, with 5 as the count of junction bases outside the gene matches. From cysteine to phenylalanine, the CDR3 is 15 amino acids long. Only the CDR3 DNA stays, 45 bases, in frame from base 1. Study-wide findings and limitations: Sampling was restricted to blood, and TCR repertoires in tissues likely differ from the TCR repertoires found in blood. Because the study included only a small number of donors, the genetic and exposure-history diversity represented was limited. Pairwise subsampling indicated that sequencing depth was expected to affect the degree of clonotype sharing among donors.

TCR CDR3 regions were amplified from genomic DNA by multiplex PCR using the deep immunoSEQ assay. Extracted genomic DNA from each cell subset was distributed evenly across all wells of several immunoSEQ 96-well plates, and each plate was treated as a replicate. For unsorted PBMC, 300 ng genomic DNA, equal to about 30,000 T cell genomes, was loaded into each replicate PCR. Ten immunoSEQ deep assay plates were used to sequence unsorted PBMC genomic DNA. Purified libraries were quantified with a Qubit 3.0 fluorometer, sized on a Bioanalyzer 2100, and re-quantified with the KAPA Library Quantification kit. A separate single-read 150-cycle Illumina NextSeq 550 flow cell was used to sequence each immunoSEQ 96-well plate. In the source study's methods: Because the immunoSEQ output included only junctional sequences and no quality scores, the filtering could not be the same as the filtering used for full-length reads. To assign V/J genes and CDR3, sequences were annotated using PyIR, a Python wrapper for IgBLAST v1.9, with IMGT germline references. Any read was removed if the V/J assignment was weak (E-value above 1e-6), the CDR3 was missing, or the read contained stop codons, out-of-frame junctions, or ambiguous translated residues. V3J clonotypes were defined as sequences sharing an identical inferred V gene, J gene, and CDR3 amino acid sequence. Percentage overlap between repertoires was calculated by dividing the number of shared unique clonotypes by the size of the smaller repertoire. Three approaches were used to assess repertoire richness: RTK rarefaction, the Chao1 estimator, and Recon v2.1 estimates of unobserved clonotypes. Sourced from immuneACCESS, this table was stored by TCRdb with only in-frame sequences that have V and J called. A share of the clones is absent; for the studies checked, an unresolved V gene accounts for under half, and the remainder has no known explanation. The V and J calls and clone size are taken from that table; D and trimming were inferred from the DNA. This sample is represented by some 490,000 clones; about 72% of them were singletons. The top ten clones comprise 9.5% to 15% of the sample.

The donors were healthy, HIV-negative adults who had no recently reported acute infections or vaccinations. All donors were Caucasian adults living in Nashville, Tennessee, USA. In the unsorted samples, roughly 90 million PBMCs were counted, and genomic DNA was extracted using the QIAamp DNA Blood Mini kit. Blood was collected by leukapheresis, and PBMCs were isolated by Ficoll-Histopaque density gradient centrifugation and then cryopreserved in liquid nitrogen vapor phase. The V and J segments used are TRBV19 and TRBJ2-1, and 10 junctional nucleotides match TRBD2. The clonotype comes from a woman aged 40 to 50 in good health. Some clones in this sample may be carry-over from other donors' samples. Sequencing used PBMCs. At the DNA level, the sequence is TGTGCCAGTAGTGAGACTAGCGGGTTTTACAATGAGCAGTTCTTC. Translated, it gives CASSETSGFYNEQFF.